The 29 T cell receptor beta chains below all came from one sample that was sequenced in a study of low-dose radiotherapy and immunotherapy resistance in tumors. With TRAV- and TRBV-specific primers, first-strand cDNA was made, covering the alpha and beta chains. It was with a constant-region primer and a V-primer adapter that TCRs were amplified over roughly 20 PCR cycles. TCRdb independently ran MiXCR on the reads; one entry per CDR3 protein. The sample consists of under 90,000 distinct CDR3 sequences, over 15% of them appearing once. The time point here: before trial treatment. Sequencing used PBMCs, obtained before treatment. The source is a male donor with prostate cancer.

This sequence joins TRBV6-1 and TRBJ1-1; no definite D call. Germline loops: CDR1 MNHNS, CDR2 SASEGT. The CDR3 is 12 residues long. Trimming stripped 7 bases from V and 11 bases from J, with 17 bases between. The chain's CDR3 is CASTTRAGGAFF. Here the CDR3 DNA reads TGTGCCAGCACCACCCGGGCAGGAGGGGCTTTCTTT.

The rearrangement joins TRBV7-3 to TRBJ2-3; unclear D gene. Trimming pared 5 bases from V and 2 bases from J, leaving 8 bases between. The germline CDR1 and CDR2 sequences are SGHTA and FQGTGA. The CDR3 loop spans 13 amino acids. CDR3 nucleotide sequence: TGTGCCAGCAGCCCATCCAACACAGATACGCAGTATTTT. Translating gives CASSPSNTDTQYF.

This clonotype was seen at least ten times. The chain uses TRBV29-1 and TRBJ2-7, with 11 bases aligning to TRBD2. The germline gives CDR1 SQVTM, CDR2 ANQGSEA. This CDR3 has 17 amino acids. After removal of 0 bases from V and 2 bases from J, the junction contained 9 bases not matched to a gene. CDR3 protein: CSVEDPDSGGVPYEQYF. The CDR3 coding sequence is TGCAGCGTTGAAGATCCGGATAGCGGGGGGGTTCCCTACGAGCAGTACTTC.

This clonotype occurred many times. The chain recombines TRBV6-8 with TRBJ1-5, with D hard to call. CDR3 length: 13 residues. The germline V and J ends were trimmed by 8 bases and 4 bases, with 12 bases remaining between them. CDR1 and CDR2 (germline): MNHGY, SAAAGT. Here the CDR3 DNA reads TGTGCCAGCCAGTTAAGGGAAAATCAGCCCCAGCATTTT. This codes for CASQLRENQPQHF.

This clonotype was recorded many times. The J gene is TRBJ2-3, the V gene TRBV28; 8 bases line up with TRBD2. Germline assignment: CDR1 MDHEN and CDR2 SYDVKM. With 2 bases clipped from V and 0 bases from J, the junction kept 1 base outside the gene matches. The CDR3 consists of 15 residues. The CDR3 DNA reads TGTGCCAGCAGTTTACGGGGGGGGAGCACAGATACGCAGTATTTT. It yields the protein CASSLRGGSTDTQYF.

This clonotype was counted ten times or more. The chain is built from TRBV2 and TRBJ2-2, with a possible D match to TRBD2 (6 bases). Trimming stripped 6 bases from V and 6 bases from J, with 11 bases between. CDR1 and CDR2 from the germline V gene are SNHLY and FYNNEI. The CDR3 loop spans 13 amino acids. For the CDR3, the DNA is TGTGCCAGCAGACCGACTAGGTCCGGGGAGCTGTTTTTT. Protein sequence: CASRPTRSGELFF.

In its sample, this clonotype was seen many times. The genes are TRBV5-1 and TRBJ1-1, with no clear D. The CDR3 is 14 residues long. Germline-derived CDR1 and CDR2 are SGHRS and YFSETQ. Trimming removed 0 bases from V and 1 base from J, with 7 bases in between. The CDR3 protein is CASSLVGQNTEAFF. In DNA, the CDR3 is TGCGCCAGCAGCTTGGTTGGTCAGAACACTGAAGCTTTCTTT.

This clonotype came up many times. The rearrangement uses TRBV5-1 and TRBJ2-1, with D possibly TRBD2 on 6 matching bases. The germline V and J ends were trimmed by 1 base and 5 bases, with 7 bases remaining between them. The CDR3 contains 13 residues. Germline CDR1 SGHRS, CDR2 YFSETQ. CDR3 sequence (DNA): TGCGCCAGCAGCTTGACGGGGGACAATGAGCAGTTCTTC. Its protein is CASSLTGDNEQFF.

This clonotype was detected ten times or more. This chain uses TRBV5-1 with TRBJ2-3; D could derive from TRBD1 or TRBD2 (5 bases each). The CDR3 contains 17 residues. Per germline, CDR1 SGHRS and CDR2 YFSETQ. V was clipped by 3 bases and J by 2 bases, with 19 bases between them. The CDR3 DNA follows: TGCGCCAGCAGCTATAACCCGGGACGGAGTTTCACAGATACGCAGTATTTT. This encodes CASSYNPGRSFTDTQYF.

This clonotype was counted ten times or more. The V call is TRBV23-1, the J call TRBJ2-1; D assignment may be TRBD1 or TRBD2 (5 bases each). TRBV23-1 carries the ORF label, with uncertain function. This CDR3 is built from 19 residues. The V end was cut by 5 bases, the J end by 12 bases, with 35 bases between. This CDR3 is CASSGPFRVALATMSGQFF. For the CDR3, the DNA is TGCGCCAGCAGTGGGCCTTTCAGGGTTGCGCTCGCAACAATGAGCGGGCAGTTCTTC.

Ten or more counts support this clonotype. This chain's CDR3 is CASSQDRSREQYF. The CDR3 region has the DNA TGCGCCAGCAGCCAAGATCGTAGCAGGGAGCAGTACTTC. The chain employs TRBV4-1 and TRBJ2-7; D remains ambiguous. V shed 0 bases and J shed 7 bases, with 10 bases lying between them. The CDR3 runs to 13 residues. Germline lookup yields CDR1 MGHRA and CDR2 YSYEKL.

The rearrangement links TRBV18 to TRBJ2-2; D is ambiguous. Trimming removed 0 bases at V and 0 bases at J, with 11 bases between. This CDR3 comprises 17 residues. Germline V lookup: CDR1 KGHSH, CDR2 LQKENI. The CDR3, as DNA: TGTGCCAGCTCACCACCTCAAGGGAACGCGAACACCGGGGAGCTGTTTTTT. Amino acids: CASSPPQGNANTGELFF. The whole variable domain, remainder taken from reference TRBV18 and TRBJ2-2, is NAGVMQNPRHLVRRRGQEARLRCSPMKGHSHVYWYRQLPEEGLKFMVYLQKENIIDESGMPKERFSAEFPKEGPSILRIQQVVRGDSAAYFCASSPPQGNANTGELFFGEGSRLTVL.

This clonotype was detected ten times or more. V and J are TRBV2 and TRBJ1-1; D perhaps matches TRBD1 (6 bases). The CDR3 consists of 13 residues. The V end lost 10 bases, the J end lost 2 bases, and 14 bases lay between the germline ends. The germline gives CDR1 SNHLY, CDR2 FYNNEI. The CDR3 region is CANLGQPNTEAFF. In nucleotides, the CDR3 is TGTGCCAACCTCGGACAGCCAAACACTGAAGCTTTCTTT.

This clonotype was counted at least ten times. V usage is TRBV7-2 and J usage is TRBJ1-2, with 8 bases lining up with TRBD1. J lost 8 bases, V lost 3 bases, and 8 bases had no gene match. The CDR3 has 14 amino acids. Germline lookup yields CDR1 SGHTA and CDR2 FQGNSA. CDR3 nucleotide sequence: TGTGCCAGCAGCTTGGACAGGGATGTGGGAGGCTACACCTTC. The encoded protein is CASSLDRDVGGYTF.

This clonotype was observed many times. The chain couples TRBV12-3 or TRBV12-4 to TRBJ2-7; no reliable D call. Trimming shortened V by 0 bases and J by 6 bases, and 9 bases separated the two germline ends. This CDR3 spans 13 amino acids. Written as DNA, the CDR3 is TGTGCCAGCAGTTTAGCGCTGGGGTTCGAGCAGTACTTC. This sequence encodes CASSLALGFEQYF.

This clonotype was detected ten times or more. V usage is TRBV13 and J usage is TRBJ1-3, with 9 bases that match TRBD1. This CDR3 has 16 residues. Unmatched junction bases numbered 7, after V lost 5 bases and J lost 2 bases. Germline V CDR1 and CDR2: PRHDT, FYEKMQ (reference sequence). In DNA, the CDR3 is TGTGCCAGCAGCGAGACGACAGGGGGAGCTGGAAACACCATATATTTT. Translation: CASSETTGGAGNTIYF.

This clonotype was seen many times. The chain combines TRBV5-4 with TRBJ2-3; D may be TRBD2 (5 bases). V was trimmed by 1 base and J by 0 bases, leaving 15 bases between them. The CDR3 runs 17 residues. CDR1 and CDR2 from the germline V gene are SGHNT and YYREEE (reference sequence). The CDR3 loop is CASSLFLAGSSTDTQYF. As DNA, the CDR3 is TGTGCCAGCAGCTTGTTTCTTGCGGGTTCTAGCACAGATACGCAGTATTTT.

In its sample, this clonotype was seen many times. The chain employs TRBV11-2 and TRBJ2-5; TRBD1 might be the D (6 bases). V lost 5 bases, J lost 2 bases, and 15 bases lay in between. The CDR3 sequence is 15 residues long. Germline V gene sequence: CDR1 SGHAT, CDR2 FQNNGV. CDR3: CASSRNTGLQETQYF. The DNA of the CDR3 is TGTGCCAGCAGCAGAAACACAGGGCTTCAAGAGACCCAGTACTTC.

In this sample, this clonotype turned up once. The rearrangement joins TRBV11-2 to TRBJ2-7; 8 bases align to TRBD1. The CDR3 is made up of 15 amino acids. The ends lost 3 bases at V and 3 bases at J; junction bases unmatched: 7. Germline CDR1 is SGHAT and CDR2 is FQNNGV. The CDR3 spells CASSFTQGAGYEQYF. The CDR3 bases are TGTGCCAGCAGCTTCACTCAGGGGGCGGGCTACGAGCAGTACTTC.

The sample holds a few counts of this clonotype. The V call is TRBV19, the J call TRBJ2-1; 8 bases fit TRBD2. The germline V gene encodes CDR1 LNHDA and CDR2 SQIVND (reference sequence). This CDR3 has 8 amino acids. The CDR3 region is CGGGEQFF. The CDR3 coding sequence is TGTGGCGGGGGGGAGCAGTTCTTC.

There are a few counts of this clonotype. The chain couples TRBV21-1 to TRBJ2-5; the listed D gene, TRBD1, was not tested against the DNA. TRBV21-1 is assigned pseudogene status. The CDR3 extends over 15 amino acids. The CDR3 here is CASSNAGGNQETQYF. In nucleotides, the CDR3 is TGTGCCAGCAGCAACGCAGGGGGGAACCAAGAGACCCAGTACTTC.

The V gene is TRBV18, the J gene TRBJ1-5; D remains ambiguous. This CDR3 has 16 amino acids. Germline CDR1 and CDR2: KGHSH and LQKENI. Trimming cost V 2 bases and J 0 bases, with 11 bases left between them. The CDR3 is CASSPDTASSNQPQHF. The CDR3 DNA follows: TGTGCCAGCTCACCAGACACAGCATCTAGCAATCAGCCCCAGCATTTT.

This clonotype was found many times. The rearrangement links TRBV12-3 or TRBV12-4 to TRBJ2-7; a possible D gene is TRBD2 (5 bases). CDR3 length equals 14 residues. Trimming shortened V by 5 bases and J by 6 bases, and 17 bases separated the two germline ends. The CDR3 loop reads CASSRPEVPGEQYF. The CDR3, as DNA: TGTGCCAGCAGTCGACCGGAGGTACCGGGCGAGCAGTACTTC.

In regard to this clonotype: With a far larger clone one base away, a read error is the likely cause. The rearrangement joins TRBV12-3 or TRBV12-4 to TRBJ2-1, with 7 bases fitting TRBD2. This CDR3 comprises 12 residues. J gave up 10 bases and V 7 bases, and 7 bases lay outside the gene matches. In DNA form, the CDR3 reads TGTGCCAGCACCACCGGACTAGGCGAGCAGTTCTTC. Translated: CASTTGLGEQFF.

V and J are TRBV3-1 and TRBJ2-6; D call uncertain. CDR3 length: 16 amino acids. In germline, CDR1 is LGHDT, CDR2 YNNKEL (reference sequence). V lost 0 bases and J lost 0, with 6 bases in between. The CDR3 loop is CASSQEPGSGANVLTF. The CDR3 nucleotides read TGTGCCAGCAGCCAAGAACCGGGCTCTGGGGCCAACGTCCTGACTTTC.

In this sample, this clonotype turned up many times. The J gene is TRBJ2-7, the V gene TRBV6-1, with D possibly being TRBD2 (6 bases). CDR1 and CDR2 from the germline V gene are MNHNS and SASEGT. There are 16 residues in the CDR3. V lost 1 base to trimming and J lost 1 base, with 14 bases between them. CDR3 sequence: CASSEGGERLSYEQYF. CDR3 nucleotides: TGTGCCAGCAGTGAAGGGGGGGAGCGATTGTCCTACGAGCAGTACTTC.

This clonotype has ten or more counts. The chain employs TRBV19 and TRBJ2-5, with 7 positions matching TRBD1. Germline lookup yields CDR1 LNHDA and CDR2 SQIVND (reference sequence). J lost 1 base, V lost 9 bases, and 5 bases had no gene match. The CDR3 covers 13 residues. CDR3 residues: CASRDRPQETQYF. Written as DNA, the CDR3 is TGTGCCAGCCGGGACAGACCCCAAGAGACCCAGTACTTC.

The chain has TRBV12-3 or TRBV12-4 and TRBJ2-3, with 8 bases that match TRBD2. This CDR3 contains 16 residues. The V segment lost 2 bases and the J segment 0 bases; nucleotides outside the gene matches: 4. The CDR3 protein is CASSLWRGASTDTQYF. The CDR3 DNA sequence: TGTGCCAGCAGTTTATGGCGGGGGGCCAGCACAGATACGCAGTATTTT.

This clonotype has ten or more counts. CDR3 DNA sequence: TGTGCCAGCAGTTCCCACTCCAAGGCGATTGGATCCCAGCATTTT. This sequence encodes CASSSHSKAIGSQHF. V and J are TRBV27 and TRBJ1-5; the D is unclear. Trimming stripped 4 bases from V and 11 bases from J, with 21 bases between. Germline V gene data show CDR1 as MNHEY and CDR2 as SMNVEV (reference sequence). There are 15 residues in the CDR3.